The 6 T cell receptor beta chains below all came from one sample that was sequenced in a study of cytomegalovirus exposure and HLA in healthy donors. The data were produced by immunoSEQ multiplex PCR, yet TCRdb's version contains in-frame clones alone and is incomplete. The sample contains 220,000 or so clones, 75% to 90% of which appear only once. The source material was PBMCs. The receptor source for this set is a young woman in good health and CMV-seropositive.

J is TRBJ1-2 and V is TRBV28; the match to TRBD1 covers 8 bases. This CDR3 comprises 14 residues. Trimming cost V 5 bases and J 7 bases; bases outside gene matches: 9. Germline lookup yields CDR1 MDHEN and CDR2 SYDVKM. The CDR3 nucleotides read TGTGCCAGCAGTATCCCTCAGGGGGCGCGTGGCTACACCTTC. Its protein is CASSIPQGARGYTF.

DNA for the CDR3: TGTGCCAGCAGCCTGAGGACAGCCTACGAGCAGTACTTC. Residues: CASSLRTAYEQYF. The chain is built from TRBV7-9 and TRBJ2-7, with D possibly being TRBD1 (6 bases). Germline CDR1 is SEHNR and CDR2 is FQNEAQ (reference sequence). V was shortened by 5 bases and J by 2 bases, with 10 bases between the two germline ends. This CDR3 has 13 residues.

V gene TRBV29-1 combines with J gene TRBJ2-5; 12 nucleotides line up with TRBD2. Per germline, CDR1 SQVTM and CDR2 ANQGSEA. The CDR3 runs to 16 residues. The junction had 7 bases not matched to a gene; V was cut back by 5 bases and J by 0 bases. The CDR3 DNA reads TGCAGCGTTTCCACGAGACTAGCGGGAGACCAAGAGACCCAGTACTTC. It specifies CSVSTRLAGDQETQYF.

The chain combines TRBV15 with TRBJ2-3, with D uncertain. Trimming removed 3 bases from V and 2 bases from J, with 12 bases in between. The CDR3 loop spans 15 amino acids. Germline assignment: CDR1 LNHNV and CDR2 YYDKDF (reference sequence). In DNA, the CDR3 is TGTGCCACCAGCAGGGATAAGAGTCACACAGATACGCAGTATTTT. This encodes CATSRDKSHTDTQYF.

The chain is built from TRBV5-1 and TRBJ2-5; tentatively, D is TRBD1 or TRBD2 (5 bases each). V lost 7 bases and J 5 bases, leaving 21 bases between the germline ends. There are 15 residues in the CDR3. Germline CDR1 SGHRS, CDR2 YFSETQ. This CDR3 is CASVPSGTSGETQYF. The CDR3 DNA is TGCGCCAGCGTCCCTTCCGGGACCTCAGGGGAGACCCAGTACTTC.

The chain links TRBV5-1 to TRBJ2-7, with 8 bases lining up with TRBD2. Germline CDR1 is SGHRS and CDR2 is YFSETQ. The length of the CDR3 is 16 residues. Trimming cost V 2 bases and J 2 bases; bases outside gene matches: 9. CDR3 DNA: TGCGCCAGCAGCTTTTATCGGGAGGGAGGAACCTACGAGCAGTACTTC. Translation: CASSFYREGGTYEQYF.